The present T cell receptor beta chain was sequenced within a study of T-cell memory formation after mild COVID-19. A note on this clonotype: As yet, its antigen is unknown.

Libraries for TCRalpha and TCRbeta carried sample barcodes and unique molecular identifiers via 5'RACE. One entry per CDR3 protein results from TCRdb running MiXCR on the 5' RACE reads. The table shows 150,000 to 200,000 distinct CDR3 sequences, with approximately 16% occurring only once. Study-wide results and limits: Memory from before infection featured some responding clones, which suggests cross-reactive memory joined. CD4+ contracting clones were found mainly in CM and EM, and CD8+ ones in EMRA.

Trimming left V 1 base short and J 1 base short, with 11 bases between. The CDR3 loop spans 15 amino acids. Germline V lookup: CDR1 SGHTA, CDR2 FQGNSA. This receptor was identified in an adult woman who had mild COVID-19 (a few samples of this study predate the infection). Cell type and time point are not known. The chain couples TRBV7-2 to TRBJ2-7; D unclear. Sequencing input: PBMCs or a T cell subset sorted from them (not recorded which). CDR3 bases: TGTGCCAGCAGCTTAGGCCCCCAGGTATCCTACGAGCAGTACTTC. Its translation is CASSLGPQVSYEQYF.